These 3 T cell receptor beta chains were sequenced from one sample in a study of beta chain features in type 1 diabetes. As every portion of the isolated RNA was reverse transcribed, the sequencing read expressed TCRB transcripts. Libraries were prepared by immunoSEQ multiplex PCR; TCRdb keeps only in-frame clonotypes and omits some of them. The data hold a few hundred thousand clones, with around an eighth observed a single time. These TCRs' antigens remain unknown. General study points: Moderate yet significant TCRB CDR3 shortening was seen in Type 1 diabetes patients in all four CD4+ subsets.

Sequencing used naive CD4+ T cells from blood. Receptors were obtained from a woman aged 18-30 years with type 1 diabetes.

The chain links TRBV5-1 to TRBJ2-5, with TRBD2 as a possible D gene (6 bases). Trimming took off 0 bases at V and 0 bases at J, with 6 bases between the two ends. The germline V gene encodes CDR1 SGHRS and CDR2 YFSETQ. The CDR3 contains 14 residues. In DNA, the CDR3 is TGCGCCAGCAGCTTGGGGGGGGACCAAGAGACCCAGTACTTC. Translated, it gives CASSLGGDQETQYF.

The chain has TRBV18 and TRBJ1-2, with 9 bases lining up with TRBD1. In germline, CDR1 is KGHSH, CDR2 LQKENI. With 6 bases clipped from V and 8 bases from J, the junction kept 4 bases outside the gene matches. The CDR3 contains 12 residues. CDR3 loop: CASSTGGDGYTF. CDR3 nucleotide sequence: TGTGCCAGCTCGACAGGGGGAGACGGCTACACCTTC.

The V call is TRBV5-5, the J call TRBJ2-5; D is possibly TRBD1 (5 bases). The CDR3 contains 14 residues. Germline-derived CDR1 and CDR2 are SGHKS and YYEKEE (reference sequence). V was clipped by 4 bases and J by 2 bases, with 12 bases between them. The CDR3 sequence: CASSVDSKQETQYF. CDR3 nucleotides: TGTGCCAGCAGCGTAGACAGCAAACAAGAGACCCAGTACTTC.